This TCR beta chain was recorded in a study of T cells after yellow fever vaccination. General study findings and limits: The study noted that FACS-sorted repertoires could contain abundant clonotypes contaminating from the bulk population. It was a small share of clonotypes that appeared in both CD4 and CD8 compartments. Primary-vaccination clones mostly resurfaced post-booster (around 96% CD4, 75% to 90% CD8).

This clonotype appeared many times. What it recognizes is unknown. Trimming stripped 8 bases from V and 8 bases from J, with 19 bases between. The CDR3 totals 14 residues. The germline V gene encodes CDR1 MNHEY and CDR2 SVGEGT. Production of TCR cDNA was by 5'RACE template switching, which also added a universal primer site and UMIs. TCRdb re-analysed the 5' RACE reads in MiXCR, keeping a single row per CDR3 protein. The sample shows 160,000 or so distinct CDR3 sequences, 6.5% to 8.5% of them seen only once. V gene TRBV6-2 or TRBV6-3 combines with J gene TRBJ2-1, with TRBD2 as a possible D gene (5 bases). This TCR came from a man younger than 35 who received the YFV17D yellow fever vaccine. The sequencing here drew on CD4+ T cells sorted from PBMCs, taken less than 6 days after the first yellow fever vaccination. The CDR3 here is CASRKSASGDEQFF. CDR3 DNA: TGTGCCAGCCGAAAAAGTGCCAGCGGCGATGAGCAGTTCTTC.